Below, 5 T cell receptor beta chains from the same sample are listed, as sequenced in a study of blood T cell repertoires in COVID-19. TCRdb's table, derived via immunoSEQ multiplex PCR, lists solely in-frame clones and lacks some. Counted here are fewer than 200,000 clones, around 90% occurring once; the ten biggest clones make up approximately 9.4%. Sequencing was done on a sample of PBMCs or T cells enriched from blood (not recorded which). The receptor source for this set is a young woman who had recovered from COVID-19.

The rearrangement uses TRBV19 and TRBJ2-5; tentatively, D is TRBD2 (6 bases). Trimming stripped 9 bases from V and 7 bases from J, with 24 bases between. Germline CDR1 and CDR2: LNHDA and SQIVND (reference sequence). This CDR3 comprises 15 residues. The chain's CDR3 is CASTSGWPLGGTQYF. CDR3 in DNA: TGTGCCAGCACCTCAGGGTGGCCCCTCGGGGGGACCCAGTACTTC.

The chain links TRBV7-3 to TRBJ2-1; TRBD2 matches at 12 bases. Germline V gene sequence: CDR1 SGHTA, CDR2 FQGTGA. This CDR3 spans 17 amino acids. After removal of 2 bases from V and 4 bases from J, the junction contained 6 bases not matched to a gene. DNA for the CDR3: TGTGCCAGCAGCTTAGCCATACTAGCGGGAGGATACAATGAGCAGTTCTTC. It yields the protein CASSLAILAGGYNEQFF.

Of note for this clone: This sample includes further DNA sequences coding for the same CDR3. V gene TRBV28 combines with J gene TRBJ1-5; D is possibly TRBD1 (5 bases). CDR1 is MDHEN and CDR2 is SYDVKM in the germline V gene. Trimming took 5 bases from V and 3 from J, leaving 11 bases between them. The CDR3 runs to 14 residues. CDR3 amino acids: CASSPTGDNQPQHF. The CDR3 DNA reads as TGTGCCAGCAGTCCTACAGGAGACAATCAGCCCCAGCATTTT.

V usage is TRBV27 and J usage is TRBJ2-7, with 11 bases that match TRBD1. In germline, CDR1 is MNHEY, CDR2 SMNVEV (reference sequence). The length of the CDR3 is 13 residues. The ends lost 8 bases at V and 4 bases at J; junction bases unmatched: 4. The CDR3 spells CASGQGAGYEQYF. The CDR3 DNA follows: TGTGCCAGCGGACAGGGGGCAGGGTACGAGCAGTACTTC.

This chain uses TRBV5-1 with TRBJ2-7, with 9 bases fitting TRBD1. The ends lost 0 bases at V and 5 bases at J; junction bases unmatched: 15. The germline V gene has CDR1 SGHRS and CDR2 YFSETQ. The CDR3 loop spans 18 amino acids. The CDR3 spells CASSLALGQGIFNNEQYF. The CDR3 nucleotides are TGCGCCAGCAGCTTGGCCTTAGGACAGGGGATTTTTAACAACGAGCAGTACTTC.